This T cell receptor beta chain was profiled in a study of chemoradiotherapy in HPV16-positive cancers. With respect to this clone: Its antigen is still unknown.

The germline V and J ends were trimmed by 8 bases and 0 bases, with 13 bases remaining between them. The CDR3 spans 14 residues. Looked up from germline, CDR1 is MNHNY and CDR2 is SVGAGI (reference sequence). Over chemoradiotherapy, repertoires were sampled more than once. Findings of the study overall: For HPV16-positive patients, expanding HPV-responsive T cells associated with longer recurrence-free survival. During treatment, candidate HPV-specific clones and E7-related motifs expanded in tumor. The functional HPV-specific definition rests on just a couple of HPV16-positive patients.

Sequencing was performed with immunoSEQ multiplex PCR; in TCRdb, only in-frame clones are kept and a portion is missing. This sample has 22,000 or so clones, with 70% to 90% found just once. The clonotype was recovered from a human donor with HPV-associated anogenital cancer. Sequences were derived from blood, sampled from a patient who underwent chemoradiotherapy. The chain recombines TRBV6-6 with TRBJ1-1; TRBD1 is a possible D gene (6 bases). CDR3 nucleotide sequence: TGTGCCAGCTCCACGGGGGACATGAACACTGAAGCTTTCTTT. The encoded protein is CASSTGDMNTEAFF.